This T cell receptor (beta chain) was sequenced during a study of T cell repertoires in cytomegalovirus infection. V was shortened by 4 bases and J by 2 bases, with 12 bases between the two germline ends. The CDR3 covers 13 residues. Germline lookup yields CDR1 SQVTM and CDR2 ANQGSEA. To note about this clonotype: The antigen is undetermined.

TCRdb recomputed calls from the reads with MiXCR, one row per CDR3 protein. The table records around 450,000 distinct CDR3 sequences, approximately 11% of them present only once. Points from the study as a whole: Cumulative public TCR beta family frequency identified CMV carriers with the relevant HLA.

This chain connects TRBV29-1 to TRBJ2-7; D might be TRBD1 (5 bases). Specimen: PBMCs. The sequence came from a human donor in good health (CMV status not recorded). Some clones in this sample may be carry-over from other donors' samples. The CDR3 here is CSVVGQATYEQYF. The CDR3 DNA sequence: TGCAGCGTTGTGGGGCAGGCTACCTACGAGCAGTACTTC.